These 26 T cell receptor beta chains originate from one sample sequenced in a study of blood T cells in healthy people across ages. It was with a sample-barcoded 5' primer and a J-beta primer mix that a second PCR of about 6 to 12 cycles was run. Using its own MiXCR run on the 5' RACE reads, TCRdb lists one record per CDR3 protein. The sample shows more than 1 million distinct CDR3 sequences, around 45% of them seen only once. The sequencing sample was made of blood. All receptors come from a woman aged 55-69 years in good health.

J is TRBJ2-7 and V is TRBV3-1, with 7 bases identical to TRBD2. J was trimmed by 7 bases and V by 4 bases; bases with no gene match: 16. The CDR3 is 16 amino acids. CDR1 LGHDT and CDR2 YNNKEL come from the germline V gene (reference sequence). For the CDR3, the DNA is TGTGCCAGCAGCCCGTCATCTAGCGGAACCTGGGGGGAGCAGTACTTC. This encodes CASSPSSSGTWGEQYF.

The rearrangement uses TRBV28 and TRBJ2-6; D possibly corresponds to TRBD2 (6 bases). V dropped 3 bases and J dropped 4 bases, with 22 bases sitting between them. The CDR3 covers 19 residues. In germline, CDR1 is MDHEN, CDR2 SYDVKM. CDR3 DNA: TGTGCCAGCAGTTTGAATCCAGGAGGGCCATTCGCGGGGGCCAACGTCCTGACTTTC. Its protein is CASSLNPGGPFAGANVLTF.

The chain recombines TRBV2 with TRBJ2-1; 11 nucleotides agree with TRBD2. CDR3 length: 15 amino acids. Trimming cost V 7 bases and J 6 bases; bases outside gene matches: 8. The germline V gene has CDR1 SNHLY and CDR2 FYNNEI. The CDR3 sequence is CASTPGTSGFNEQFF. The CDR3 DNA reads as TGTGCCAGCACCCCCGGGACTAGCGGATTCAATGAGCAGTTCTTC.

This chain links TRBV18 with TRBJ2-1; the D gene is possibly TRBD2 (5 bases). This CDR3 has 14 residues. Trimming removed 0 bases from V and 4 bases from J, with 7 bases in between. Germline CDR1 and CDR2: KGHSH and LQKENI. The CDR3 here is CASSPPRGYNEQFF. The CDR3 DNA reads as TGTGCCAGCTCACCACCCAGAGGGTACAATGAGCAGTTCTTC.

This clonotype has more than one count but fewer than ten. The chain recombines TRBV5-1 with TRBJ1-6; maybe TRBD1 (5 bases). This CDR3 is 14 amino acids long. The V end was cut by 4 bases, the J end by 5 bases, with 10 bases between. Germline V gives CDR1 SGHRS, CDR2 YFSETQ. The CDR3 DNA is TGCGCCAGCAGCACCGGACAAGATAATTCACCCCTCCACTTT. Translation: CASSTGQDNSPLHF.

Here the CDR3 DNA reads TGCAGCGTTGCGGGCAGGCAGATGAACACTGAAGCTTTCTTT. This encodes CSVAGRQMNTEAFF. The chain joins TRBV29-1 to TRBJ1-1; the D is unclear. The CDR3 has 14 residues. The germline gives CDR1 SQVTM, CDR2 ANQGSEA. Trimming left V 4 bases short and J 0 bases short, with 12 bases between. Full variable domain (missing parts from reference TRBV29-1 and TRBJ1-1): SAVISQKPSRDICQRGTSLTIQCQVDSQVTMMFWYRQQPGQSLTLIATANQGSEATYESGFVIDKFPISRPNLTFSTLTVSNMSPEDSSIYLCSVAGRQMNTEAFFGQGTRLTVV.

This clonotype has just a few counts. The chain carries TRBV4-1 and TRBJ2-1; no reliable D call. The CDR3 consists of 14 residues. Germline V gene lookup returns CDR1 MGHRA and CDR2 YSYEKL. V dropped 0 bases and J dropped 8 bases, with 11 bases sitting between them. The CDR3 DNA follows: TGCGCCAGCAGCCAAGACCCCGGTGGGGATGAGCAGTTCTTC. Translating it yields CASSQDPGGDEQFF.

Points on this clonotype: The germline gene is not matched at one end of the junction; a read error may be the cause. This chain joins TRBV7-9 and TRBJ1-1; D not resolved. The CDR3 length is 12 residues. Germline loops: CDR1 SEHNR, CDR2 FQNEAQ (reference sequence). In DNA form, the CDR3 reads TGTGCCAGCAGAATGGGGAACACTGTAGCTTTCTTT. Residues: CASRMGNTVAFF.

This chain uses TRBV7-2 with TRBJ2-7, with 9 positions matching TRBD2. CDR3 length equals 15 residues. Germline V gene sequence: CDR1 SGHTA, CDR2 FQGNSA. The J segment lost 3 bases and the V segment lost 1 base, leaving 4 bases of the junction unmatched. The CDR3 spells CASSLVAGGLYEQYF. CDR3 coding DNA: TGTGCCAGCAGCTTAGTGGCGGGAGGGCTCTACGAGCAGTACTTC.

The rearrangement links TRBV10-3 to TRBJ2-7; 7 bases match TRBD1. CDR1 ENHRY and CDR2 SYGVKD come from the germline V gene. This CDR3 is 16 amino acids long. Trimming cost V 6 bases and J 0 bases; bases outside gene matches: 11. This CDR3 reads CAIRGTAKPSSYEQYF. CDR3 nucleotide sequence: TGTGCCATCAGAGGGACAGCTAAACCGAGCTCCTACGAGCAGTACTTC.

V gene TRBV6-7 combines with J gene TRBJ2-7; no definite D call. TRBV6-7 is annotated as an ORF whose role is uncertain. Trimming removed 4 bases at V and 0 bases at J, with 7 bases between. The length of the CDR3 is 13 residues. The CDR3 region has the DNA TGTGCCAGCAGTTCCCAGTACTCCTACGAGCAGTACTTC. Amino acids: CASSSQYSYEQYF.

This sequence joins TRBV29-1 and TRBJ1-1; D perhaps matches TRBD1 (6 bases). The CDR3 extends over 12 amino acids. The ends were cut back, 5 bases at V and 1 base at J, with 8 bases in the middle. Germline CDR1 SQVTM, CDR2 ANQGSEA. CDR3 protein: CSVRGANTEAFF. CDR3 DNA: TGCAGCGTTCGGGGGGCGAACACTGAAGCTTTCTTT.

The genes are TRBV20-1 and TRBJ1-2; perhaps TRBD1 as D (6 bases). Germline CDR1 and CDR2: DFQATT and SNEGSKA (reference sequence). This CDR3 is built from 13 residues. V was trimmed by 4 bases and J by 1 base, leaving 10 bases between them. The CDR3 loop is CSATTGLNYGYTF. DNA of the CDR3: TGCAGTGCTACTACAGGGCTTAACTATGGCTACACCTTC.

The V gene is TRBV4-2, the J gene TRBJ2-3; 9 bases are a match to TRBD2. Trimming removed 2 bases from V and 5 bases from J; junction bases left unmatched: 11. CDR1 and CDR2 from the germline V gene are LGHNA and YNFKEQ. CDR3 length: 17 residues. The CDR3 nucleotides are TGTGCCAGCAGCCAACTACGTAGCGGGAGTTTCGGAGATACGCAGTATTTT. This codes for CASSQLRSGSFGDTQYF.

The rearrangement links TRBV6-6 to TRBJ2-5; 7 bases fit TRBD2. With 6 bases clipped from V and 4 bases from J, the junction kept 8 bases outside the gene matches. The germline gives CDR1 MNHNY, CDR2 SVGAGI (reference sequence). This CDR3 contains 14 residues. The CDR3: CASSEGGQPETQYF. CDR3 bases: TGTGCCAGCAGCGAGGGAGGGCAGCCAGAGACCCAGTACTTC.

This chain uses TRBV27 with TRBJ2-1; TRBD1 agrees at 11 bases. J gave up 8 bases and V 4 bases, and 7 bases lay outside the gene matches. The CDR3 consists of 15 residues. Germline V CDR1 and CDR2: MNHEY, SMNVEV (reference sequence). The DNA for the CDR3 is TGTGCCAGCAGTTCCAGGACAGGGGGCATTGATGAGCAGTTCTTC. The encoded protein is CASSSRTGGIDEQFF.

This clonotype was seen more than once but under ten times. This chain joins TRBV12-3 or TRBV12-4 and TRBJ2-5; TRBD2 might be the D (6 bases). The V end was cut by 7 bases, the J end by 4 bases, with 10 bases between. The CDR3 totals 12 residues. The chain's CDR3 is CASTPGLETQYF. CDR3 nucleotides: TGTGCCAGCACCCCGGGACTAGAGACCCAGTACTTC.

This clonotype was observed once. The gene calls are TRBV27 and TRBJ2-7; maybe TRBD2 (5 bases). Germline CDR1 and CDR2: MNHEY and SMNVEV (reference sequence). The CDR3 is 14 amino acids. V was cut by 5 bases and J by 2 bases, with 13 bases left in between. In DNA form, the CDR3 reads TGTGCCAGCAGTGGTGCGGGCCGAACCTACGAGCAGTACTTC. It specifies CASSGAGRTYEQYF.

The V and J genes are TRBV6-2 or TRBV6-3 and TRBJ2-7; TRBD1 aligns across 7 bases. After removal of 4 bases from V and 2 bases from J, the junction contained 8 bases not matched to a gene. Germline V gene lookup returns CDR1 MNHEY and CDR2 SVGEGT. The CDR3 extends over 15 amino acids. Here the CDR3 DNA reads TGTGCCAGCAGTTTAACAGGGGAGAACCCCTACGAGCAGTACTTC. This gives the protein CASSLTGENPYEQYF.

V usage is TRBV29-1 and J usage is TRBJ2-5, with D unclear. V was clipped by 4 bases and J by 5 bases, with 11 bases between them. There are 12 residues in the CDR3. The germline CDR1 and CDR2 sequences are SQVTM and ANQGSEA. CDR3 region: CSVGTSGETQYF. CDR3 in DNA: TGCAGCGTTGGCACCTCCGGGGAGACCCAGTACTTC. The complete variable domain, with remaining parts taken from reference TRBV29-1 and TRBJ2-5, reads SAVISQKPSRDICQRGTSLTIQCQVDSQVTMMFWYRQQPGQSLTLIATANQGSEATYESGFVIDKFPISRPNLTFSTLTVSNMSPEDSSIYLCSVGTSGETQYFGPGTRLLVL.

There are a few counts of this clonotype. This chain uses TRBV20-1 with TRBJ1-5; possible D gene TRBD1, 5 bases. CDR1 DFQATT and CDR2 SNEGSKA come from the germline V gene (reference sequence). The length of the CDR3 is 15 residues. Trimming cost V 1 base and J 1 base, with 11 bases left between them. CDR3 loop: CSARVMGLSNQPQHF. The DNA for the CDR3 is TGCAGTGCTAGAGTAATGGGGCTAAGCAATCAGCCCCAGCATTTT.

Only one count was recorded for this clonotype. The CDR3 sequence is CASSPQGEESNQPQHF. The CDR3 DNA reads as TGCGCCAGCAGTCCCCAGGGAGAGGAGAGCAATCAGCCCCAGCATTTT. The chain combines TRBV23-1 with TRBJ1-5, with D perhaps matching TRBD1 (5 bases). TRBV23-1 is flagged as an ORF with uncertain function. The V gene lost 4 bases and the J gene lost 1 base, with 14 bases spanning the gap. The CDR3 extends over 16 amino acids.

The rearrangement joins TRBV27 to TRBJ2-4, with 8 bases aligning to TRBD1. The closer fit of TRBJ2-7 to the DNA end suggests the J call may be wrong. Germline CDR1 MNHEY, CDR2 SMNVEV (reference sequence). The CDR3 totals 14 residues. CDR3 protein: CASSYDRGAYEQYF. CDR3 in DNA: TGTGCCAGCAGTTACGACAGGGGAGCCTACGAGCAGTACTTC.

J is TRBJ2-5 and V is TRBV7-9; D is unclear. Germline loops: CDR1 SEHNR, CDR2 FQNEAQ (reference sequence). Trimming took off 0 bases at V and 11 bases at J, with 19 bases between the two ends. The CDR3 is 15 residues long. CDR3 DNA sequence: TGTGCCAGCAGCTTAGCGGTCCGGCCAGACAATGAGCAGTACTTC. It codes for CASSLAVRPDNEQYF.

A few counts support this clonotype. V and J are TRBV5-1 and TRBJ2-7, with D maybe TRBD2 (7 bases). The germline V and J ends were trimmed by 0 bases and 5 bases, with 12 bases remaining between them. Germline CDR1 SGHRS, CDR2 YFSETQ. The length of the CDR3 is 14 residues. The CDR3 DNA reads as TGCGCCAGCAGCTTGGAGGGGGGGTACAACGAGCAGTACTTC. This codes for CASSLEGGYNEQYF. Variable domain in full (rest from reference TRBV5-1 and TRBJ2-7): KAGVTQTPRYLIKTRGQQVTLSCSPISGHRSVSWYQQTPGQGLQFLFEYFSETQRNKGNFPGRFSGRQFSNSRSEMNVSTLELGDSALYLCASSLEGGYNEQYFGPGTRLTVT.

This clonotype occurred a few times. The rearrangement links TRBV3-1 to TRBJ2-5, with D possibly matching TRBD2 (5 bases). Trimming removed 3 bases at V and 3 bases at J, with 5 bases between. The CDR3 runs to 12 residues. Germline V gene sequence: CDR1 LGHDT, CDR2 YNNKEL (reference sequence). The CDR3 protein is CASSHGKETQYF. CDR3 in DNA: TGTGCCAGCAGCCACGGGAAAGAGACCCAGTACTTC.